Sequencing of this TCR beta chain was carried out in a study of shared clonotypes between healthy human individuals. Overall study findings and caveats: Shared across several donors were roughly 5% of the naive CD4 clonotypes.

Using immunoSEQ multiplex PCR, the repertoire was profiled, and TCRdb retains in-frame clones only, with some absent. The table records about 2.4 million clones, around nine tenths of them present only once. Healthy and HIV-negative, the adult donors had no recent acute infections or vaccinations. This clone was counted a single time. The antigen remains undetermined. The sample carries other DNA sequences with the same CDR3. With V trimmed by 5 bases and J by 3 bases, 7 bases remained unmatched. The germline V gene has CDR1 SGHTA and CDR2 FQGNSA. The CDR3 consists of 15 residues. This TCR was sampled from a man younger than 35 in good health. Sequencing used naive CD4+ T cells sorted from blood. Regarding subset: CD45RA+ positively selected. The J gene is TRBJ2-3, the V gene TRBV7-2; 8 positions match TRBD2. The CDR3, as DNA: TGTGCCAGCAGCCCAAGCGGGAGAGGAACAGATACGCAGTATTTT. As protein: CASSPSGRGTDTQYF.